The clone carrying this TCR beta chain was counted a few times. The data were obtained in a study of cytomegalovirus exposure and HLA in healthy donors. 13 Jbeta primers and 60 Vbeta primers were used for the PCR. Profiling relied on immunoSEQ multiplex PCR, and the TCRdb table lists in-frame clones only, not all of them. This sample has about 100,000 clones, with roughly 77% found just once. Sequencing used PBMCs. The clonotype was recovered from a woman aged 45 to 65 in good health and CMV-seropositive.

The CDR3 spells CASSPILGTGAIEAEAFF. The CDR3 DNA is TGTGCCAGCTCACCTATTTTAGGGACAGGGGCAATCGAGGCTGAAGCTTTCTTT. The V and J genes are TRBV18 and TRBJ1-1, with TRBD1 matching 10 bases. After removal of 3 bases from V and 6 bases from J, the junction contained 16 bases not matched to a gene. Germline values: CDR1 KGHSH, CDR2 LQKENI. This CDR3 contains 18 residues. The variable domain in full, completed from reference TRBV18 and TRBJ1-1, reads NAGVMQNPRHLVRRRGQEARLRCSPMKGHSHVYWYRQLPEEGLKFMVYLQKENIIDESGMPKERFSAEFPKEGPSILRIQQVVRGDSAAYFCASSPILGTGAIEAEAFFGQGTRLTVV.